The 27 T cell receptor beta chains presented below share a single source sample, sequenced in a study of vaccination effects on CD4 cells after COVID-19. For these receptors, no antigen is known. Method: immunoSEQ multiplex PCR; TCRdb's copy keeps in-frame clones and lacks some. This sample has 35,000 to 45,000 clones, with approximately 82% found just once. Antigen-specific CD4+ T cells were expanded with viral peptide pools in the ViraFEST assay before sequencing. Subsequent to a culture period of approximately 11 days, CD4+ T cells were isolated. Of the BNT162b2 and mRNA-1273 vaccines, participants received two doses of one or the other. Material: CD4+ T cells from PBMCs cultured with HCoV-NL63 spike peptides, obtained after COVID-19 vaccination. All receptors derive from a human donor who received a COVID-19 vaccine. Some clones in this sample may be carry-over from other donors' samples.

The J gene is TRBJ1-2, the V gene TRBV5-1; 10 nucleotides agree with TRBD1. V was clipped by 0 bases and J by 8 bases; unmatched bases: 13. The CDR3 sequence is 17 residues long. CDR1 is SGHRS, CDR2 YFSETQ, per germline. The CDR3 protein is CASSLVVTGGFFGGYTF. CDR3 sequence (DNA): TGCGCCAGCAGCTTGGTCGTGACAGGGGGCTTCTTTGGCGGCTACACCTTC.

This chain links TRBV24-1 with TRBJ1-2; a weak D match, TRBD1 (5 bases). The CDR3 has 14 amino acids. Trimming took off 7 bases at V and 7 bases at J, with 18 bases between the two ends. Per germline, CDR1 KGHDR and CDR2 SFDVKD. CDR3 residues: CATRGTALTGGYTF. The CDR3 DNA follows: TGTGCCACCAGAGGGACGGCTCTAACTGGTGGCTACACCTTC.

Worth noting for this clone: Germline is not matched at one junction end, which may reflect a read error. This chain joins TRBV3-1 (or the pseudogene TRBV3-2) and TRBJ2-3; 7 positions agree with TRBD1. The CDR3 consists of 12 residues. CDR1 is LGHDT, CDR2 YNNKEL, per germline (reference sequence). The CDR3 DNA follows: TGTGCCAGCAGCCAAGTCGCCAGGGGGTGGAATTTT. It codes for CASSQVARGWNF.

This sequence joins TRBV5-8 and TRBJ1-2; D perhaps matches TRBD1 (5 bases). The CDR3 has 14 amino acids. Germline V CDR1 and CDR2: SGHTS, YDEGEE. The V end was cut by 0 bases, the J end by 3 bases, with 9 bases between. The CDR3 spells CASSLGGTHYGYTF. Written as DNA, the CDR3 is TGTGCCAGCAGCTTGGGAGGGACTCACTATGGCTACACCTTC.

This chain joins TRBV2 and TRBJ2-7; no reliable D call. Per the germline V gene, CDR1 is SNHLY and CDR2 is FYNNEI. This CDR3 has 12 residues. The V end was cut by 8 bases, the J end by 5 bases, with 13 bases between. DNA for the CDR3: TGTGCCAGCTCCGAAGTCCCCAACGAGCAGTACGTC. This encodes CASSEVPNEQYV.

In DNA, the CDR3 is TGCAGTGCTAGTCGGGGGGGGTACCAAGAGACCCAGTACTTC. Its translation: CSASRGGYQETQYF. The chain is built from TRBV20-1 and TRBJ2-5, with 8 positions matching TRBD2. Germline V gene sequence: CDR1 DFQATT, CDR2 SNEGSKA (reference sequence). The CDR3 contains 14 residues. V was clipped by 3 bases and J by 0 bases; unmatched bases: 3.

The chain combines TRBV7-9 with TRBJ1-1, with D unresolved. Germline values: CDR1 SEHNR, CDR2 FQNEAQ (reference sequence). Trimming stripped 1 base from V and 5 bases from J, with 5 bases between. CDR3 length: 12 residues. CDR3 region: CASSLEQTEAFF. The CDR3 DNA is TGTGCCAGCAGCTTAGAGCAGACTGAAGCTTTCTTT.

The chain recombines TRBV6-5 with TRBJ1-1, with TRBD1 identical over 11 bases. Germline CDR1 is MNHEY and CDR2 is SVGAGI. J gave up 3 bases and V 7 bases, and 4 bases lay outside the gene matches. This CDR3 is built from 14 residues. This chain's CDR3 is CASTRTGGDTEAFF. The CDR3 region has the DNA TGTGCCAGCACCAGGACAGGGGGCGACACTGAAGCTTTCTTT.

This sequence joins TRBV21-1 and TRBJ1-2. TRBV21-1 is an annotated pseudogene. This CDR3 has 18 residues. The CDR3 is CASSKEGGGGIRFDGYTF. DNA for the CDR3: TGTGCCAGCAGCAAAGAGGGAGGGGGAGGTATTCGTTTCGATGGCTACACCTTC.

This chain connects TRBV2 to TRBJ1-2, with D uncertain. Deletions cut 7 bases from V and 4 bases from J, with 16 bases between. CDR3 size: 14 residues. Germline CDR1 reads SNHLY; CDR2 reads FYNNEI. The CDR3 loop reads CASIQTVVGYGYTF. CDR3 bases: TGTGCCAGCATCCAGACGGTCGTAGGCTATGGCTACACCTTC.

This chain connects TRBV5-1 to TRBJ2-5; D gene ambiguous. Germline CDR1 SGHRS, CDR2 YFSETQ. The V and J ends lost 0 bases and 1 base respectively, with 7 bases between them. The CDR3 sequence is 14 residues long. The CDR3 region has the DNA TGCGCCAGCAGCTTGGCGAATAGCCAAGAGACCCAGTACTTC. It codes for CASSLANSQETQYF.

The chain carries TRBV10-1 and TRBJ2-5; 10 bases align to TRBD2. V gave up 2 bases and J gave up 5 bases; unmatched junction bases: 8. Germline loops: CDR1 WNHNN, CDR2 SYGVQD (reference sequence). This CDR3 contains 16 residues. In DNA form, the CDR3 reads TGCGCCAGCAGTGAGAGGCCTAGCGGGGGTCTCGAGACCCAGTACTTC. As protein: CASSERPSGGLETQYF.

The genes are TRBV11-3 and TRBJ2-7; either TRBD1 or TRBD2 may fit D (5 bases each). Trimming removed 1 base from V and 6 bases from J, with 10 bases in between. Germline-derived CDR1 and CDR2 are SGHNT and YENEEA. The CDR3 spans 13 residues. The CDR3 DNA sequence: TGTGCCAGCAGCTTAGGCCCCGGGACCGAGCAGTACGTC. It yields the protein CASSLGPGTEQYV.

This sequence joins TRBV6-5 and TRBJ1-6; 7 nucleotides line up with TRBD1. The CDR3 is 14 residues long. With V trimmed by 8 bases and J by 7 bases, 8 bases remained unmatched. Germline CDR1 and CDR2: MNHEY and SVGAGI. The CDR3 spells CASGMTGKNSPLHF. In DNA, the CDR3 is TGTGCCAGCGGTATGACAGGGAAGAATTCACCCCTCCACTTT.

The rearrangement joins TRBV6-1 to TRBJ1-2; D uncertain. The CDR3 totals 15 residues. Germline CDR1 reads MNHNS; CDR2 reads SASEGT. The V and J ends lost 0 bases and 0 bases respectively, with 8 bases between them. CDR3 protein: CASSEAAGANYGYTF. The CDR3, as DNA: TGTGCCAGCAGTGAAGCGGCGGGAGCTAACTATGGCTACACCTTC.

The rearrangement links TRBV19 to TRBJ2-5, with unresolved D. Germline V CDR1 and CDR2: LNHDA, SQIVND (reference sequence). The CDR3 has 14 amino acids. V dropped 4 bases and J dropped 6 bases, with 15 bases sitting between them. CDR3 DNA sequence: TGTGCCAGTAGTACACCCCCGCCGAGGCAGACCCAGTACTTC. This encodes CASSTPPPRQTQYF.

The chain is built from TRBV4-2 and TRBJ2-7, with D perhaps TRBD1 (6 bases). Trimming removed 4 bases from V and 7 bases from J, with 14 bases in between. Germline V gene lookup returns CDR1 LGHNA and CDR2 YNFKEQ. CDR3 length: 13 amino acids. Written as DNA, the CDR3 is TGTGCCAGCAGCCCTTCACAGGGTCGAGAGCAGTACGTC. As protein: CASSPSQGREQYV.

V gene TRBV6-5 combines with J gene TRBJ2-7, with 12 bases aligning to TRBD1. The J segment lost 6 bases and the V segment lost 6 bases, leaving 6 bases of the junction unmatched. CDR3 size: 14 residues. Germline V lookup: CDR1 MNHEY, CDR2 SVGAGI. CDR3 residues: CASRGQGASGEQYV. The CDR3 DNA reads TGTGCCAGCAGGGGACAGGGGGCGTCGGGCGAGCAGTACGTC.

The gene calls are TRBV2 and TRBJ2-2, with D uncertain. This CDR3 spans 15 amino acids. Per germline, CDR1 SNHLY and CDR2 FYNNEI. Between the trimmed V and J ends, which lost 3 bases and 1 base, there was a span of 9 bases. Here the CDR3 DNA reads TGTGCCAGCAGTGATTATCGCTGGAACACCGGGGAGCTGTTTTTT. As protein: CASSDYRWNTGELFF.

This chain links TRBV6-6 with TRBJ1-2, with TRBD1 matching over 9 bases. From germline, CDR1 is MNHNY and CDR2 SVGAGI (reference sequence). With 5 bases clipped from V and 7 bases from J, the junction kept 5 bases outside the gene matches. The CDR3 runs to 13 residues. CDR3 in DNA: TGTGCCAGCAGTCTCACAGGGGGCTCTGGCTACACCTTC. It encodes CASSLTGGSGYTF.

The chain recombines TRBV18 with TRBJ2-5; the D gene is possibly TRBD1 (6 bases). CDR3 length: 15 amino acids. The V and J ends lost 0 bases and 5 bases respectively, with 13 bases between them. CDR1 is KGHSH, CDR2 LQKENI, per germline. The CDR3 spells CASSPPGTQGETQYF. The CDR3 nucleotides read TGTGCCAGCTCACCACCCGGGACCCAGGGGGAGACCCAGTACTTC.

CDR3 in amino acids: CASSLVFGDGYTF. The CDR3 DNA reads TGTGCCAGCAGCTTGGTATTTGGGGATGGCTACACCTTC. This chain links TRBV5-4 with TRBJ1-2; D is unclear. Trimming stripped 0 bases from V and 6 bases from J, with 9 bases between. Germline CDR1 reads SGHNT; CDR2 reads YYREEE (reference sequence). The CDR3 spans 13 residues.

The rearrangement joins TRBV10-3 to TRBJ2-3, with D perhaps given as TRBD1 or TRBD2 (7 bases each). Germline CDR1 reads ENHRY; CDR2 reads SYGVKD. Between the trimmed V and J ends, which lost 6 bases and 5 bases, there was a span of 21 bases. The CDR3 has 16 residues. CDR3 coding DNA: TGTGCCATCAGGAGCTCTCCAGGGGGGGCCGGAGATACGCAGTATTTT. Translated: CAIRSSPGGAGDTQYF.

The CDR3 sequence: CASSLEFSGIDTQYF. The CDR3 DNA is TGTGCCAGCAGCTTAGAATTTAGCGGGATAGATACGCAGTATTTT. J is TRBJ2-3 and V is TRBV7-3; 8 bases agree with TRBD2. The CDR3 is 15 amino acids. Per germline, CDR1 SGHTA and CDR2 FQGTGA. Trimming at V came to 2 bases and at J to 5 bases, leaving 6 bases not matched to a gene.

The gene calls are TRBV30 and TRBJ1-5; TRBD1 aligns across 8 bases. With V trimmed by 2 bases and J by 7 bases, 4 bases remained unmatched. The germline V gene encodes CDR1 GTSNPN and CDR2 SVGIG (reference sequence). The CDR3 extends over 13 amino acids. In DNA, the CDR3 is TGTGCCTGGAGTCAGGGGGCGCGGCAGCCCCAGCATTTT. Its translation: CAWSQGARQPQHF. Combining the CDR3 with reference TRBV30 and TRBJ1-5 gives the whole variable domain SQTIHQWPATLVQPVGSPLSLECTVEGTSNPNLYWYRQAAGRGLQLLFYSVGIGQISSEVPQNLSASRPQDRQFILSSKKLLLSDSGFYLCAWSQGARQPQHFGDGTRLSIL.

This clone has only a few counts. DNA for the CDR3: TGTGCCAGCAGTGACGGAGCACACTATTACGAGCAGTACGTC. Translating it yields CASSDGAHYYEQYV. The chain combines TRBV6-4 with TRBJ2-7; D unresolved. Germline CDR1 reads MRHNA; CDR2 reads SNTAGT. This CDR3 has 14 residues. The V end lost 2 bases, the J end lost 4 bases, and 12 bases lay between the germline ends.

The CDR3 spells CSVERDRAGQETQYF. The CDR3 DNA reads TGCAGCGTTGAAAGGGACAGGGCGGGTCAAGAGACCCAGTACTTC. The J gene is TRBJ2-5, the V gene TRBV29-1, with TRBD1 matching over 9 bases. With 2 bases clipped from V and 2 bases from J, the junction kept 6 bases outside the gene matches. Per germline, CDR1 SQVTM and CDR2 ANQGSEA. The length of the CDR3 is 15 residues.